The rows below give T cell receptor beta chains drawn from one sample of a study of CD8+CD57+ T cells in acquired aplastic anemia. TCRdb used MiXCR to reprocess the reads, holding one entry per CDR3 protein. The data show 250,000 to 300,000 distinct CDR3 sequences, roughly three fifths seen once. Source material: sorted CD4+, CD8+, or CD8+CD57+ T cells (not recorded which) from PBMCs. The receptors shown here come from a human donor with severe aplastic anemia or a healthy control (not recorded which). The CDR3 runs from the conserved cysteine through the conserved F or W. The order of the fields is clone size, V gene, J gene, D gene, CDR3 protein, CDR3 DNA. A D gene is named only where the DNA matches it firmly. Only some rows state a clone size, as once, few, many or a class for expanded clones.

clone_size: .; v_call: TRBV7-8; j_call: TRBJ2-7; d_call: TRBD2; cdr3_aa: CASSLLAGPHSYEQYF; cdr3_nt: TGTGCCAGCAGTTTACTAGCGGGGCCCCACTCCTACGAGCAGTACTTC
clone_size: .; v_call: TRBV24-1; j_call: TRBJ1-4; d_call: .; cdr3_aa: CATSDPKATNEKLFF; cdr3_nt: TGTGCCACCAGTGATCCTAAAGCAACTAATGAAAAACTGTTTTTT
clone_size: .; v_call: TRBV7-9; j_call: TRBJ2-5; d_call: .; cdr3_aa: CASSLVGVGETQYF; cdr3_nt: TGTGCCAGCAGCTTAGTTGGGGTAGGCGAGACCCAGTACTTC
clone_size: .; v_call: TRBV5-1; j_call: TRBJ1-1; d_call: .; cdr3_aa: CASCYLDLNTEAFF; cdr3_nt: TGCGCCAGCTGCTACCTGGACCTGAACACTGAAGCTTTCTTT
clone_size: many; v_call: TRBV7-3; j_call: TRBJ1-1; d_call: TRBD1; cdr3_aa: CASSPGPRTGDAAEAFF; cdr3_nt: TGTGCCAGCAGCCCCGGCCCTCGGACAGGGGATGCGGCTGAAGCTTTCTTT
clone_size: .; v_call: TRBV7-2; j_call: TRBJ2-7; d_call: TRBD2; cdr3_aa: CASSMRTSGTSDEQYF; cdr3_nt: TGTGCCAGCAGCATGCGGACTAGCGGAACCTCTGACGAGCAGTACTTC
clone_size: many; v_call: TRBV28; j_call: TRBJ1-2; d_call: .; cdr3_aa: CASRYREGYTF; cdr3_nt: TGTGCCAGCAGATACAGGGAGGGCTACACCTTC
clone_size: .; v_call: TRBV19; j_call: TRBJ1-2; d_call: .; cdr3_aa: CASSMIGLDGYTF; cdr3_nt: TGTGCCAGTAGTATGATAGGGTTGGATGGCTACACCTTC
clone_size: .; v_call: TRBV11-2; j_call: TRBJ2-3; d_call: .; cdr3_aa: CASSLSVGVGDTQYF; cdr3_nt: TGTGCCAGCAGCTTATCTGTGGGAGTTGGTGATACGCAGTATTTT
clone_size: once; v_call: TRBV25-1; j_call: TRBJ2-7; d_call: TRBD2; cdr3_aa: CARAGDGNSYEQYF; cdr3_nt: TGTGCTAGGGCGGGGGACGGGAACTCCTACGAGCAGTACTTC
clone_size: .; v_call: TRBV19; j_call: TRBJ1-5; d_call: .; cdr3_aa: CASSGGQRNQPQHF; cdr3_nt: TGTGCCAGTAGTGGAGGACAGCGCAATCAGCCCCAGCATTTT
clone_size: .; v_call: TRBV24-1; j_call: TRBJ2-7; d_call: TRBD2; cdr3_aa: CARTSGGPSYEQYF; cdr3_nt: TGTGCTAGGACTAGCGGGGGACCTTCCTACGAGCAGTACTTC
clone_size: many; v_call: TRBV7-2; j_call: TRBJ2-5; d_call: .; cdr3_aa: CASSLGWGDGNLETQYF; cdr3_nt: TGTGCCAGCAGCTTAGGATGGGGCGACGGTAACCTAGAGACCCAGTACTTC
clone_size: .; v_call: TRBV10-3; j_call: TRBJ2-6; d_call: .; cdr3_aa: CAIGAGSSGANVLTF; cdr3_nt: TGTGCCATCGGGGCAGGTAGCTCTGGGGCCAACGTCCTGACTTTC
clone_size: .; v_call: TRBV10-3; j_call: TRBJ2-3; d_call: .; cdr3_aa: CAITDPGGTDTQYF; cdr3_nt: TGTGCCATCACCGACCCTGGTGGCACAGATACGCAGTATTTT
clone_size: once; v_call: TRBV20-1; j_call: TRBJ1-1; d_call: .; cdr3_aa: CSAPRDNTEAFF; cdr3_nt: TGCAGTGCCCCTCGCGACAACACTGAAGCTTTCTTT
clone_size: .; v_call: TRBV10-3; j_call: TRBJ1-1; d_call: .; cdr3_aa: CAICSARPDRDTEAFF; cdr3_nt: .
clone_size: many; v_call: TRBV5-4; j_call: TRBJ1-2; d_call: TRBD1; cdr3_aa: CASSLAAGQDYGYTF; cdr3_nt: TGTGCCAGCAGCTTGGCGGCGGGACAGGACTATGGCTACACCTTC
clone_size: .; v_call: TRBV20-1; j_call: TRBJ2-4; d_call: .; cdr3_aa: CSASPAPGYF; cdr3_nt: TGCAGTGCTAGTCCAGCCCCGGGGTACTTC
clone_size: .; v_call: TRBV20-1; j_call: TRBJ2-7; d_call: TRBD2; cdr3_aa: CSARGTSGSPYEQYF; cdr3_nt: TGCAGTGCTAGAGGGACTAGCGGGTCCCCCTACGAGCAGTACTTC
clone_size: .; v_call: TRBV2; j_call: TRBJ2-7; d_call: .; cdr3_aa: CASSLLTTGLREQYF; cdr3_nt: TGTGCCAGCAGTTTACTAACAACAGGGTTGCGCGAGCAGTACTTC
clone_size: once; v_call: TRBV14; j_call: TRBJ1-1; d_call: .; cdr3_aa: CASSQGETGGSFF; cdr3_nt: TGTGCCAGCAGCCAAGGGGAGACCGGAGGGTCTTTCTTT
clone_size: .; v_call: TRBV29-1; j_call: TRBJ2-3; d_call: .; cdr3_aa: CSAGRLNGDTQYF; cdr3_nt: TGCAGCGCCGGACGGCTAAATGGGGATACGCAGTATTTT
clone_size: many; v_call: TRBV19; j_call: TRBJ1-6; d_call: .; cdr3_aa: CASSRKQSGSPLHF; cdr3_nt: TGTGCCAGTAGCCGTAAACAGAGCGGCTCACCCCTCCACTTT
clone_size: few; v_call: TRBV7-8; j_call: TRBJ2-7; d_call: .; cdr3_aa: CASSLMPHEQYF; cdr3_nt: TGTGCCAGCAGCTTAATGCCTCACGAGCAGTACTTC
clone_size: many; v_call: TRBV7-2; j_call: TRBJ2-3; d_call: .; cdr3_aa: CASSSTISSTDTQYF; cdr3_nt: TGTGCCAGCAGCTCGACTATCTCTAGCACAGATACGCAGTATTTT
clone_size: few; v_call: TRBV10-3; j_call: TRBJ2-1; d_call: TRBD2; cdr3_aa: CAISDREGPSDEQFF; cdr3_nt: TGTGCCATCAGTGATAGGGAGGGCCCGTCAGATGAGCAGTTCTTC
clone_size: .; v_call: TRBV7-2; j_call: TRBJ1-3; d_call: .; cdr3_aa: CASSLISKDTIYF; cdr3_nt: TGTGCCAGCAGCTTAATATCGAAGGACACCATATATTTT
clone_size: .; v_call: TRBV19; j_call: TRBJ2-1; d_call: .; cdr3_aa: CASSIPGGQDDYNEQFF; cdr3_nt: TGTGCCAGTAGTATCCCCGGTGGGCAGGATGACTACAATGAGCAGTTCTTC
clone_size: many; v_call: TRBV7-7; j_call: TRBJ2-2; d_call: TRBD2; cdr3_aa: CASSLNLVAGNTGELFF; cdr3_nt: TGTGCTAGCAGCTTAAATTTGGTAGCGGGAAACACCGGGGAGCTGTTTTTT
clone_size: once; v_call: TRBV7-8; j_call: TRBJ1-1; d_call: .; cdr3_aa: CASSLAPATPGVNTEAFF; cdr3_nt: TGTGCCAGCAGCTTAGCCCCGGCAACACCTGGGGTGAACACTGAAGCTTTCTTT
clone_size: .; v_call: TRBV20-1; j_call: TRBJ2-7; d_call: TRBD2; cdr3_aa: CSAKRGGLYEQYF; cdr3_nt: TGCAGTGCAAAGCGGGGGGGATTGTACGAGCAGTACTTC
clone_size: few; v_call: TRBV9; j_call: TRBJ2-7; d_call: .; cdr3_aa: CASSVGGRTEGEQYF; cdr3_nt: TGTGCCAGCAGCGTAGGCGGTAGGACCGAAGGCGAGCAGTACTTC
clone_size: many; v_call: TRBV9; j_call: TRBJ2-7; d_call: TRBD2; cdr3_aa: CASSVPGGAGVSSSYEQYF; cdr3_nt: TGTGCCAGCAGCGTACCCGGGGGAGCGGGGGTGTCAAGCTCCTACGAGCAGTACTTC
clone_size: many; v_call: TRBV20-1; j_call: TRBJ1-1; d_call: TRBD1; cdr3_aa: CSAREDRVDEAFF; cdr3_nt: TGCAGTGCTAGAGAAGACAGGGTGGATGAAGCTTTCTTT
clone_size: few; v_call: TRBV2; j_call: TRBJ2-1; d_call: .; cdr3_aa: CASSDSGSYNEQFF; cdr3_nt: TGTGCCAGCAGCGACTCAGGGTCCTACAATGAGCAGTTCTTC
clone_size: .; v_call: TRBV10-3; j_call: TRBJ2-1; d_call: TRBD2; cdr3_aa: CAISVRGGRLGNEQFF; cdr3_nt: TGTGCCATCAGTGTGCGGGGGGGCCGCCTGGGGAATGAGCAGTTCTTC
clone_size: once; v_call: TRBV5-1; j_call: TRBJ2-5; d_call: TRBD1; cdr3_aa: CASSRGQEETQYF; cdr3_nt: TGCGCCAGCAGCCGGGGACAGGAAGAGACCCAGTACTTC
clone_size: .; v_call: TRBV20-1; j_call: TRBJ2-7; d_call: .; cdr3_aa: CSARDRGWGAEQYF; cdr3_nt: TGCAGTGCTAGGGACAGAGGGTGGGGTGCCGAGCAGTACTTC
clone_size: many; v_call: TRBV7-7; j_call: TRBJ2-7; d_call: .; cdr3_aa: CASSFRFGDEQYF; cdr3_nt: TGTGCTAGCAGCTTTCGTTTTGGAGACGAGCAGTACTTC
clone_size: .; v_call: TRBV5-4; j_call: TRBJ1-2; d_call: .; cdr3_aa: CASSLAGRVSYGYTF; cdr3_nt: TGTGCCAGCAGCTTGGCTGGAAGGGTGAGCTATGGCTACACCTTC
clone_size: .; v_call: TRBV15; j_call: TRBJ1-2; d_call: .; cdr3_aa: CDTSRESGTNYGYTF; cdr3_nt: TGTGACACCAGCAGAGAAAGTGGTACCAACTATGGCTACACCTTC
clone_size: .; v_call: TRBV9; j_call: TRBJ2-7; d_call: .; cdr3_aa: CASSPGGGIYEQYF; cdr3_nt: TGTGCCAGCAGCCCCGGCGGGGGCATCTACGAGCAGTACTTC
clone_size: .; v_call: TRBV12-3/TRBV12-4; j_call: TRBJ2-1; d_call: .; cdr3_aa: CASSLKDEQFF; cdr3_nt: TGTGCCAGCAGTTTGAAGGATGAGCAGTTCTTC
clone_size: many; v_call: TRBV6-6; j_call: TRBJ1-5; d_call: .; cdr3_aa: CASHWRGQPQHF; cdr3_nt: TGTGCCAGCCACTGGAGGGGGCAGCCCCAGCATTTT
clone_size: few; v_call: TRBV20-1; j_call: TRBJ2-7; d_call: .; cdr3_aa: CSARTSGSSYEQYF; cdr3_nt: TGCAGTGCTAGGACCTCGGGGAGCTCCTACGAGCAGTACTTC
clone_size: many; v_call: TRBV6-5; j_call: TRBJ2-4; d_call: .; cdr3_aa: CASSRDIALAKNIQYF; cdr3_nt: TGTGCCAGCAGTCGCGACATCGCCTTAGCCAAAAACATTCAGTACTTC
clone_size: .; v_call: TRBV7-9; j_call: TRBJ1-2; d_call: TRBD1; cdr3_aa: CASSRTTGGDGDYGYTF; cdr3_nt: TGTGCCAGCAGCCGTACGACAGGGGGCGACGGGGACTATGGCTACACCTTC
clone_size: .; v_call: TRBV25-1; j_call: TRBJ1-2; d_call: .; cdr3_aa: CASSPSRGGGYTF; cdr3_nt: TGTGCCAGCAGCCCCTCGCGGGGAGGTGGCTACACCTTC
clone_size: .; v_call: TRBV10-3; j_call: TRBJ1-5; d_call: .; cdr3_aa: CAISDQNQPQHF; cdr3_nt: TGTGCCATCAGTGACCAAAATCAGCCCCAGCATTTT
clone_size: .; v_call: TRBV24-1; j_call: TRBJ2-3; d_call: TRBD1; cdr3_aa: CATSDGQVISDTQYF; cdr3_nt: TGTGCCACCAGTGATGGACAGGTTATATCAGATACGCAGTATTTT
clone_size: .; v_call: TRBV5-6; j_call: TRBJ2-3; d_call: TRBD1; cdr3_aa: CASSTGTGGTTDTQYF; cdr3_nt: TGTGCCAGCAGTACCGGGACAGGGGGCACCACAGATACGCAGTATTTT